This T cell receptor beta chain was captured in a study of CD8 T cell repertoires and HIV-1 epitope variants. Looking at the study overall: Autologous T cell-negative cells served as antigen-presenting cells in equal numbers. An approximately nine-day culture received IL-2, IL-7 and IL-15 on days 3 and 7.

Only in-frame clones appear in the TCRdb table, and some are missing; sequencing was by immunoSEQ multiplex PCR. The sample carries thousands of clones, about 67% recorded once. This clone was counted only a few times. Its cognate antigen is unknown. This CDR3 is built from 17 residues. Trimming removed 6 bases at V and 2 bases at J, with 21 bases between. The rearrangement links TRBV23-1 to TRBJ2-3, with D possibly matching TRBD2 (6 bases). TRBV23-1 is classed as an ORF, of uncertain function. The source is a male donor with HIV. The sequenced material came from cultured CD8+ T cells derived from PBMCs. The CDR3 region has the DNA TGCGCCAGCAGCCCCCTGCGGGACCGAAAAAACACAGATACGCAGTATTTT. Translated, it gives CASSPLRDRKNTDTQYF.